The 9 T cell receptor beta chains given below trace back to one sample, sequenced in a study of cytomegalovirus exposure and HLA in healthy donors. PCR employed 60 Vbeta and 13 Jbeta primers. TCRdb's table, derived via immunoSEQ multiplex PCR, lists solely in-frame clones and lacks some. The sample lists roughly 66,000 clones, around 78% occurring once. The sequencing input was PBMCs. All receptors come from a man over 45 in good health and CMV-seronegative.

This sequence joins TRBV27 and TRBJ1-5; the D is unclear. Germline CDR1 is MNHEY and CDR2 is SMNVEV (reference sequence). Between the trimmed V and J ends, which lost 5 bases and 4 bases, there was a span of 12 bases. CDR3 length: 14 residues. The DNA of the CDR3 is TGTGCCAGCAGTACCGGGGTAGCTAATCAGCCCCAGCATTTT. This sequence encodes CASSTGVANQPQHF.

V gene TRBV5-1 combines with J gene TRBJ1-5; D gene uncertain. The germline V gene has CDR1 SGHRS and CDR2 YFSETQ. Between the trimmed V and J ends, which lost 4 bases and 2 bases, there was a span of 22 bases. The CDR3 spans 18 residues. The CDR3 DNA sequence: TGCGCCAGCAGCCCCAGTCCGCTGACGGGGATTGGCAATCAGCCCCAGCATTTT. This encodes CASSPSPLTGIGNQPQHF.

V usage is TRBV10-3 and J usage is TRBJ1-1, with D possibly being TRBD1 (6 bases). The germline V and J ends were trimmed by 0 bases and 4 bases, with 18 bases remaining between them. The CDR3 covers 17 residues. Germline V gene data show CDR1 as ENHRY and CDR2 as SYGVKD. CDR3 protein: CAISESGAGRGTTEAFF. CDR3 DNA sequence: TGTGCCATCAGTGAGTCCGGGGCAGGGAGGGGGACCACTGAAGCTTTCTTT.

V is TRBV9 and J is TRBJ1-2, with D possibly matching TRBD1 (6 bases). The CDR3 length is 14 residues. Trimming left V 0 bases short and J 4 bases short, with 10 bases between. The germline gives CDR1 SGDLS, CDR2 YYNGEE. For the CDR3, the DNA is TGTGCCAGCAGCGTAGGTGGGACATCCTATGGCTACACCTTC. Translation: CASSVGGTSYGYTF.

The genes are TRBV27 and TRBJ1-5; D is possibly TRBD1 (5 bases). Trimming took 8 bases from V and 7 from J, leaving 18 bases between them. In germline, CDR1 is MNHEY, CDR2 SMNVEV (reference sequence). The CDR3 contains 14 residues. The chain's CDR3 is CASCKSLGRQPQHF. In DNA, the CDR3 is TGTGCCAGCTGTAAGTCGCTGGGGCGGCAGCCCCAGCATTTT.

The rearrangement uses TRBV7-2 and TRBJ1-6, with D perhaps matching TRBD1 (5 bases). CDR1 SGHTA and CDR2 FQGNSA come from the germline V gene. This CDR3 is built from 16 residues. The V end was cut by 5 bases, the J end by 11 bases, with 22 bases between. CDR3: CASSQAFSRVLTPLHF. Written as DNA, the CDR3 is TGTGCCAGCAGCCAAGCTTTTTCCAGGGTTCTGACACCCCTCCACTTT.

The rearrangement links TRBV30 to TRBJ2-1; no clear D gene. Germline V lookup: CDR1 GTSNPN, CDR2 SVGIG (reference sequence). The CDR3 has 14 residues. The V gene lost 2 bases and the J gene lost 10 bases, with 18 bases spanning the gap. The CDR3 sequence: CAWSYPAGYLEQFF. In nucleotides, the CDR3 is TGTGCCTGGAGTTACCCGGCCGGGTATCTAGAGCAGTTCTTC.

The J gene is TRBJ2-1, the V gene TRBV19, with 9 bases matching TRBD1. With V trimmed by 6 bases and J by 8 bases, 8 bases remained unmatched. The CDR3 has 14 amino acids. Germline assignment: CDR1 LNHDA and CDR2 SQIVND (reference sequence). The CDR3 here is CASSPGQGLDEQFF. The DNA for the CDR3 is TGTGCCAGTAGCCCGGGACAGGGATTGGATGAGCAGTTCTTC. The full variable domain, its missing parts supplied by reference TRBV19 and TRBJ2-1, is DGGITQSPKYLFRKEGQNVTLSCEQNLNHDAMYWYRQDPGQGLRLIYYSQIVNDFQKGDIAEGYSVSREKKESFPLTVTSAQKNPTAFYLCASSPGQGLDEQFFGPGTRLTVL.

The chain employs TRBV7-3 and TRBJ2-7; a weak D match, TRBD2 (6 bases). The V end lost 5 bases, the J end lost 0 bases, and 11 bases lay between the germline ends. CDR3 length: 14 amino acids. Germline V gene lookup returns CDR1 SGHTA and CDR2 FQGTGA. In DNA form, the CDR3 reads TGTGCCAGCAGCCCGGGACTGGGCTCCTACGAGCAGTACTTC. As protein: CASSPGLGSYEQYF.